Each of the 27 T cell receptor beta chains below was sequenced from the same sample in a study of blood T cell repertoires in COVID-19. Clones were sequenced by immunoSEQ multiplex PCR, and TCRdb holds only the in-frame ones, with some missing. Among under 200,000 clones listed, around 79% were seen once. Source material: PBMCs or T cells enriched from blood (not recorded which). The source is a woman in her 70s in a cohort exposed to, infected with or recovered from COVID-19 (not recorded which).

The chain employs TRBV5-4 and TRBJ1-6; perhaps TRBD1 as D (6 bases). V was trimmed by 4 bases and J by 4 bases, leaving 15 bases between them. The CDR3 contains 16 residues. Germline CDR1 SGHNT, CDR2 YYREEE (reference sequence). The CDR3 is CASSRIPGAYNSPLHF. In nucleotides, the CDR3 is TGTGCCAGCAGCCGAATTCCAGGGGCATATAATTCACCCCTCCACTTT. Full variable domain (missing parts from reference TRBV5-4 and TRBJ1-6): ETGVTQSPTHLIKTRGQQVTLRCSSQSGHNTVSWYQQALGQGPQFIFQYYREEENGRGNFPPRFSGLQFPNYSSELNVNALELDDSALYLCASSRIPGAYNSPLHFGNGTRLTVT.

V usage is TRBV6-5 and J usage is TRBJ1-2; TRBD1 agrees at 8 bases. Germline V gives CDR1 MNHEY, CDR2 SVGAGI. V lost 3 bases, J lost 7 bases, and 10 bases stayed unmatched. This CDR3 region has 15 residues. DNA of the CDR3: TGTGCCAGCAGTTATAATGGACAGGGTCCTTCTGGCTACACCTTC. This encodes CASSYNGQGPSGYTF.

This clone appeared a few times. The chain joins TRBV11-2 to TRBJ1-6, with D uncertain. V lost 5 bases and J lost 8, with 13 bases in between. Per the germline V gene, CDR1 is SGHAT and CDR2 is FQNNGV. The CDR3 length is 14 residues. The CDR3 nucleotides are TGTGCCAGCAGCCTCACAGCCCCAGATTCACCCCTCCACTTT. Its protein product is CASSLTAPDSPLHF. Full variable domain (outside the CDR3, taken from reference TRBV11-2 and TRBJ1-6): EAGVAQSPRYKIIEKRQSVAFWCNPISGHATLYWYQQILGQGPKLLIQFQNNGVVDDSQLPKDRFSAERLKGVDSTLKIQPAKLEDSAVYLCASSLTAPDSPLHFGNGTRLTVT.

This sequence joins TRBV28 and TRBJ1-5; D is undetermined. CDR1 and CDR2 from the germline V gene are MDHEN and SYDVKM. The CDR3 is 14 residues long. V dropped 3 bases and J dropped 6 bases, with 12 bases sitting between them. Written as DNA, the CDR3 is TGTGCCAGCAGTTTTTTGGGGAGCGGTCAGCCCCAGCATTTT. Residues: CASSFLGSGQPQHF.

The V gene is TRBV7-3, the J gene TRBJ2-1; no reliable D call. V was clipped by 1 base and J by 9 bases, with 10 bases between them. This CDR3 has 13 residues. Per germline, CDR1 SGHTA and CDR2 FQGTGA. The CDR3 sequence: CASSLNSPGEQFF. CDR3 coding DNA: TGTGCCAGCAGCTTAAATAGCCCGGGTGAGCAGTTCTTC. Combining the CDR3 with reference TRBV7-3 and TRBJ2-1 gives the whole variable domain GAGVSQTPSNKVTEKGKYVELRCDPISGHTALYWYRQSLGQGPEFLIYFQGTGAADDSGLPNDRFFAVRPEGSVSTLKIQRTERGDSAVYLCASSLNSPGEQFFGPGTRLTVL.

The rearrangement joins TRBV6-5 to TRBJ1-2, with D unclear. CDR1 and CDR2 from the germline V gene are MNHEY and SVGAGI. This CDR3 has 14 residues. The germline V and J ends were trimmed by 4 bases and 6 bases, with 15 bases remaining between them. The CDR3 loop reads CASSSGSTADGYTF. The CDR3 region has the DNA TGTGCCAGCAGTTCCGGTTCAACCGCGGATGGCTACACCTTC.

This clone was seen only a few times. The rearrangement joins TRBV23-1 to TRBJ1-1; D is undetermined. TRBV23-1 is an open reading frame, and its role is uncertain. The germline V and J ends were trimmed by 1 base and 4 bases, with 10 bases remaining between them. The CDR3 is made up of 14 amino acids. The CDR3 is CASSQWPGSTEAFF. CDR3 DNA sequence: TGCGCCAGCAGTCAATGGCCGGGGAGCACTGAAGCTTTCTTT.

V usage is TRBV20-1 and J usage is TRBJ2-7, with D hard to call. CDR3 length: 13 residues. The germline V gene has CDR1 DFQATT and CDR2 SNEGSKA (reference sequence). V was cut by 3 bases and J by 2 bases, with 11 bases left in between. DNA of the CDR3: TGCAGTGCTAGTAATGAGAAAACCTACGAGCAGTACTTC. This encodes CSASNEKTYEQYF.

The genes are TRBV28 and TRBJ2-7; possible D gene TRBD1, 6 bases. The CDR3 extends over 14 amino acids. CDR1 is MDHEN and CDR2 is SYDVKM in the germline V gene. The V gene lost 6 bases and the J gene lost 3 bases, with 15 bases spanning the gap. DNA of the CDR3: TGTGCCAGCAGCCCGTTAGGGGGATACTACGAGCAGTACTTC. Amino acids: CASSPLGGYYEQYF. The variable domain in full, completed from reference TRBV28 and TRBJ2-7, reads DVKVTQSSRYLVKRTGEKVFLECVQDMDHENMFWYRQDPGLGLRLIYFSYDVKMKEKGDIPEGYSVSREKKERFSLILESASTNQTSMYLCASSPLGGYYEQYFGPGTRLTVT.

The V and J genes are TRBV30 and TRBJ2-6; TRBD1 matches at 7 bases. The CDR3 is 14 residues long. J gave up 1 base and V 5 bases, and 2 bases lay outside the gene matches. Germline CDR1 reads GTSNPN; CDR2 reads SVGIG (reference sequence). CDR3 DNA: TGTGCCTGGGGACAGGTTTCTGGGGCCAACGTCCTGACTTTC. As protein: CAWGQVSGANVLTF.

This clone was found once. V gene TRBV6-6 combines with J gene TRBJ2-5; TRBD2 matches at 14 bases. The CDR3 has 18 amino acids. CDR1 MNHNY and CDR2 SVGAGI come from the germline V gene (reference sequence). V shed 5 bases and J 5 bases; nucleotides not matched to a gene: 13. The CDR3 DNA sequence: TGTGCCAGCAGTCGGACTAGCGGGAGGCCCCGAGGGGGGGAGACCCAGTACTTC. It codes for CASSRTSGRPRGGETQYF.

CDR3 in DNA: TGTGCCAGCAGCTTAGGGGCTAGCGCAGAAACAGATACGCAGTATTTT. Its translation is CASSLGASAETDTQYF. The V gene is TRBV7-2, the J gene TRBJ2-3, with D tentatively TRBD2 (6 bases). Germline lookup yields CDR1 SGHTA and CDR2 FQGNSA. V was pared by 1 base and J by 3 bases, with 14 bases between. The CDR3 has 16 amino acids.

The rearrangement joins TRBV20-1 to TRBJ2-3; tentative D call: TRBD2 (5 bases). The CDR3 is 16 amino acids. CDR1 DFQATT and CDR2 SNEGSKA come from the germline V gene (reference sequence). V was clipped by 3 bases and J by 5 bases, with 21 bases between them. The chain's CDR3 is CSASRPSRTRVDTQYF. The CDR3 DNA reads TGCAGTGCTAGTCGGCCGAGTCGGACGCGGGTAGATACGCAGTATTTT.

The V call is TRBV6-5, the J call TRBJ1-2; weak D call: TRBD1 (5 bases). The CDR3 loop spans 12 amino acids. The V gene's germline CDR1 is MNHEY and CDR2 SVGAGI. The ends were cut back, 6 bases at V and 3 bases at J, with 8 bases in the middle. Here the CDR3 DNA reads TGTGCCAGCAGAAGGGGCTACTATGGCTACACCTTC. Translating it yields CASRRGYYGYTF.

V usage is TRBV7-2 and J usage is TRBJ1-1; TRBD1 matches at 8 bases. CDR1 is SGHTA and CDR2 is FQGNSA in the germline V gene. CDR3 length: 15 residues. The trim removed 6 bases at V and 1 base at J, leaving 7 bases unmatched. CDR3 sequence: CASRLTGASNTEAFF. CDR3 nucleotides: TGTGCCAGCAGGTTGACAGGGGCCTCGAACACTGAAGCTTTCTTT. Using reference TRBV7-2 and TRBJ1-1 for the parts outside the CDR3, the full variable domain is GAGVSQSPSNKVTEKGKDVELRCDPISGHTALYWYRQSLGQGLEFLIYFQGNSAPDKSGLPSDRFSAERTGGSVSTLTIQRTQQEDSAVYLCASRLTGASNTEAFFGQGTRLTVV.

The rearrangement links TRBV12-3 or TRBV12-4 to TRBJ1-4; D uncertain. The CDR3 loop spans 13 amino acids. V gave up 7 bases and J gave up 8 bases, with 14 bases separating them. CDR3 amino acids: CASTKTTREKLFF. In DNA, the CDR3 is TGTGCCAGCACAAAAACCACCCGGGAAAAACTGTTTTTT.

The V gene is TRBV2, the J gene TRBJ1-2, with D possibly being TRBD1 (5 bases). The V and J ends lost 2 bases and 2 bases respectively, with 9 bases between them. The CDR3 spans 14 residues. CDR1 is SNHLY and CDR2 is FYNNEI in the germline V gene. CDR3 protein: CASSESRQNYGYTF. The CDR3, as DNA: TGTGCCAGCAGTGAATCAAGACAGAACTATGGCTACACCTTC.

This chain joins TRBV19 and TRBJ2-2; D might be TRBD2 (5 bases). The CDR3 runs 15 residues. Germline V gene lookup returns CDR1 LNHDA and CDR2 SQIVND (reference sequence). The V end was cut by 3 bases, the J end by 2 bases, with 10 bases between. The CDR3: CASSIRTGNTGELFF. In DNA form, the CDR3 reads TGTGCCAGTAGTATCCGGACTGGAAACACCGGGGAGCTGTTTTTT.

V gene TRBV5-1 combines with J gene TRBJ2-4, with D possibly TRBD1 on 6 matching bases. CDR1 and CDR2 from the germline V gene are SGHRS and YFSETQ. This CDR3 region has 14 residues. The V gene lost 6 bases and the J gene lost 1 base, with 11 bases spanning the gap. The CDR3 here is CASTPGAAKNIQYF. CDR3 DNA sequence: TGCGCCAGCACTCCAGGGGCCGCCAAAAACATTCAGTACTTC.

The J gene is TRBJ1-5, the V gene TRBV10-3; 10 bases are shared with TRBD1. Per the germline V gene, CDR1 is ENHRY and CDR2 is SYGVKD. The length of the CDR3 is 16 residues. Trimming took 4 bases from V and 2 from J; bases not matched to a gene: 5. The CDR3 protein is CAISGGTGDGNQPQHF. For the CDR3, the DNA is TGTGCCATCAGTGGGGGGACAGGGGATGGCAATCAGCCCCAGCATTTT.

The V call is TRBV21-1, the J call TRBJ1-4. TRBV21-1 is tagged as a pseudogene. The CDR3 contains 13 residues. The CDR3 DNA is TGTGCCAGCGAGACTGCAACTAATGAAAAACTGTTTTTT. As protein: CASETATNEKLFF.

The chain combines TRBV15 with TRBJ2-6; D gene unclear. V lost 0 bases, J lost 2 bases, and 5 bases lay in between. The CDR3 extends over 15 amino acids. Germline loops: CDR1 LNHNV, CDR2 YYDKDF (reference sequence). As DNA, the CDR3 is TGTGCCACCAGCAGAGACTTCGCTGGGGCCAACGTCCTGACTTTC. It specifies CATSRDFAGANVLTF.

This chain connects TRBV28 to TRBJ1-2; D not certain. CDR1 and CDR2 (germline): MDHEN, SYDVKM. The V and J ends lost 1 base and 1 base respectively, with 4 bases between them. This CDR3 has 13 amino acids. The CDR3 DNA follows: TGTGCCAGCAGTTTATACGGTAACTATGGCTACACCTTC. Protein sequence: CASSLYGNYGYTF.

This chain joins TRBV24-1 and TRBJ2-1, with a possible D match to TRBD2 (5 bases). V lost 4 bases and J 3 bases, leaving 12 bases between the germline ends. The CDR3 is 15 amino acids. Per germline, CDR1 KGHDR and CDR2 SFDVKD. The CDR3 bases are TGTGCCACCAGTGACCCTAGCAGATTCTACAATGAGCAGTTCTTC. Translated: CATSDPSRFYNEQFF.

In regard to this clone: Other DNA sequences in the same sample also yield this CDR3. The chain combines TRBV11-2 with TRBJ1-6; 9 bases are a match to TRBD1. The CDR3 is 15 residues long. The trim removed 4 bases at V and 7 bases at J, leaving 5 bases unmatched. Germline V gene sequence: CDR1 SGHAT, CDR2 FQNNGV. Here the CDR3 reads CASSSQGAQNSPLHF. In DNA form, the CDR3 reads TGTGCCAGCAGCTCACAGGGGGCACAGAATTCACCCCTCCACTTT.

The chain combines TRBV27 with TRBJ2-7; TRBD1 matches at 10 bases. J lost 3 bases, V lost 4 bases, and 9 bases had no gene match. From germline, CDR1 is MNHEY and CDR2 SMNVEV (reference sequence). The CDR3 is made up of 16 amino acids. This chain's CDR3 is CASSSTPGTGVYEQYF. In DNA, the CDR3 is TGTGCCAGCAGTTCAACCCCCGGGACAGGGGTCTACGAGCAGTACTTC.

V and J are TRBV9 and TRBJ2-5; TRBD1 matches 9 bases. V lost 2 bases and J lost 5; bases outside the gene matches: 4. This CDR3 has 14 amino acids. CDR1 is SGDLS, CDR2 YYNGEE, per germline. The CDR3 protein is CASSVTGGVETQYF. The CDR3 coding sequence is TGTGCCAGCAGCGTGACAGGGGGTGTGGAGACCCAGTACTTC.